This T cell receptor beta chain was recovered during a study of OX40 agonist ivuxolimab in advanced cancers. TCRdb's copy holds only in-frame clones and misses some; the assay was immunoSEQ multiplex PCR. The sample records roughly 76,000 clones, approximately 80% being singletons. There are 17 residues in the CDR3. In germline, CDR1 is SGHVS, CDR2 FQNEAQ. Germline trimming cut 1 base from V and 7 bases from J; bases unmatched to any gene: 11. V usage is TRBV7-8 and J usage is TRBJ1-5, with 9 bases that match TRBD1. This specimen was CD4+ or CD8+ T cells sorted from blood, taken in a trial of the OX40 agonist ivuxolimab. This clonotype was sampled from an adult with an advanced solid tumor such as melanoma, head and neck, liver or kidney cancer. CDR3: CASSLGGTGFQRQPQHF. DNA of the CDR3: TGTGCCAGCAGCTTAGGGGGGACAGGGTTTCAAAGACAGCCCCAGCATTTT.